These 30 T cell receptor beta chains share one sample of origin, sequenced in a study of type 1 and type 2 diabetes patients. Genomic DNA was the PCR template. Amplification of the beta chain CDR3 used 30 forward and 13 reverse multiplex primers. One entry per CDR3 protein results from TCRdb running MiXCR on the multiplex PCR reads. This sample has more than 250,000 distinct CDR3 sequences, with around 47% found just once. The specimen sequenced was peripheral blood mononuclear cells (PBMCs). The receptors derive from a man between 18 and 29 years old with type 2 diabetes.

The rearrangement links TRBV7-9 to TRBJ1-1; D unresolved. The CDR3 contains 11 residues. CDR1 is SEHNR, CDR2 FQNEAQ, per germline (reference sequence). Trimming cost V 5 bases and J 7 bases, with 8 bases left between them. CDR3 sequence (DNA): TGTGCCAGCAGCAGGGAAGTTGAAGCTTTCTTT. Its protein is CASSREVEAFF.

The CDR3 region has the DNA TGTGCCAGTTCTTCTAGGTCCTACACCGGGGAGCTGTTTTTT. This gives the protein CASSSRSYTGELFF. The rearrangement joins TRBV28 to TRBJ2-2; D gene ambiguous. V was pared by 9 bases and J by 3 bases, with 14 bases between. The length of the CDR3 is 14 residues. The germline gives CDR1 MDHEN, CDR2 SYDVKM. Variable domain in full (rest from reference TRBV28 and TRBJ2-2): DVKVTQSSRYLVKRTGEKVFLECVQDMDHENMFWYRQDPGLGLRLIYFSYDVKMKEKGDIPEGYSVSREKKERFSLILESASTNQTSMYLCASSSRSYTGELFFGEGSRLTVL.

The chain has TRBV6-2 or TRBV6-3 and TRBJ2-2; 7 nucleotides agree with TRBD2. The V gene's germline CDR1 is MNHEY and CDR2 SVGEGT. The junction had 8 bases not matched to a gene; V was cut back by 5 bases and J by 5 bases. This CDR3 has 15 residues. The CDR3 nucleotides read TGTGCCAGCAGTAACCCTAGCGGAAATACCGGGGAGCTGTTTTTT. Encoded protein: CASSNPSGNTGELFF.

Turning to this clonotype: A read error may produce the germline difference seen at one junction end. The chain couples TRBV24-1 to TRBJ1-2; D call uncertain. Germline V gene data show CDR1 as KGHDR and CDR2 as SFDVKD. The CDR3 is 15 amino acids. DNA of the CDR3: TGTGCCACCAGTGAGTCCCGGGGAAGTAACTCTGGCTACACCTTC. Translation: CATSESRGSNSGYTF.

The V gene is TRBV13, the J gene TRBJ1-6; D ambiguous. The CDR3 sequence is 16 residues long. V lost 8 bases and J 2 bases, leaving 16 bases between the germline ends. Germline CDR1 and CDR2: PRHDT and FYEKMQ (reference sequence). The CDR3 loop reads CASRESGNTYNSPLHF. In DNA, the CDR3 is TGTGCCAGCCGGGAGTCAGGAAACACCTATAATTCACCCCTCCACTTT.

The J gene is TRBJ2-7, the V gene TRBV7-2; 9 positions match TRBD1. From germline, CDR1 is SGHTA and CDR2 FQGNSA. V shed 5 bases, J shed 2 bases, and the junction held 7 bases outside the gene matches. The CDR3 length is 15 residues. CDR3 in DNA: TGTGCCAGCAGCCTGGGACAGGGAGGGACCTACGAGCAGTACTTC. Translation gives CASSLGQGGTYEQYF.

The rearrangement links TRBV7-2 to TRBJ2-1; 8 bases match TRBD2. CDR1 is SGHTA and CDR2 is FQGNSA in the germline V gene. The CDR3 covers 17 residues. The V gene end was trimmed by 5 bases and the J gene end by 7 bases; junction bases not matched to a gene: 16. The CDR3 DNA reads TGTGCCAGCAGCCAAACCAAGACCGGCGGGGGGAAGAATGAGCAGTTCTTC. This translates into CASSQTKTGGGKNEQFF.

This clonotype was detected many times. V and J are TRBV2 and TRBJ2-7, with D possibly matching TRBD1 (5 bases). Per the germline V gene, CDR1 is SNHLY and CDR2 is FYNNEI. Between the trimmed V and J ends, which lost 1 base and 2 bases, there was a span of 12 bases. CDR3 length equals 15 residues. CDR3: CASSEGAGNTYEQYF. DNA for the CDR3: TGTGCCAGCAGTGAAGGGGCAGGGAACACCTACGAGCAGTACTTC.

The V gene is TRBV29-1, the J gene TRBJ1-2; weak D call: TRBD1 (6 bases). Between the trimmed V and J ends, which lost 4 bases and 6 bases, there was a span of 12 bases. This CDR3 has 12 amino acids. Per germline, CDR1 SQVTM and CDR2 ANQGSEA. CDR3 residues: CSVAGEGDGYTF. CDR3 nucleotides: TGCAGCGTTGCCGGGGAGGGGGATGGCTACACCTTC.

The V and J genes are TRBV7-8 and TRBJ2-5; D is ambiguous. Germline CDR1 reads SGHVS; CDR2 reads FQNEAQ. V was pared by 7 bases and J by 5 bases, with 26 bases between. The CDR3 is 17 amino acids. CDR3 nucleotide sequence: TGTGCCAGCACGCGTCTGCCCCCGACGCCCGCTAGGGAGACCCAGTACTTC. Translating it yields CASTRLPPTPARETQYF. The whole variable domain, remainder taken from reference TRBV7-8 and TRBJ2-5, is GAGVSQSPRYKVAKRGQDVALRCDPISGHVSLFWYQQALGQGPEFLTYFQNEAQLDKSGLPSDRFFAERPEGSVSTLKIQRTQQEDSAVYLCASTRLPPTPARETQYFGPGTRLLVL.

The J gene is TRBJ2-7, the V gene TRBV24-1; possibly TRBD1 for D (5 bases). Deletions cut 7 bases from V and 2 bases from J, with 14 bases between. The germline CDR1 and CDR2 sequences are KGHDR and SFDVKD. This CDR3 is 14 amino acids long. The CDR3 sequence is CATSSSGLTYEQYF. CDR3 bases: TGTGCCACCAGCTCCTCAGGGCTAACCTACGAGCAGTACTTC.

This chain uses TRBV6-5 with TRBJ1-1; tentatively, D is TRBD1 (6 bases). The length of the CDR3 is 12 residues. Per the germline V gene, CDR1 is MNHEY and CDR2 is SVGAGI. Deletions cut 11 bases from V and 4 bases from J, with 14 bases between. CDR3 sequence (DNA): TGTGCCGCGCAGGGGAGTGGCACTGAAGCTTTCTTT. Protein sequence: CAAQGSGTEAFF.

On this clonotype: It is unclear where the CDR3 begins or ends on the DNA, so no DNA is shown, and the CDR3 is as TCRdb lists it. The chain couples TRBV2 to TRBJ2-7; the D call in the table, TRBD1, was not verified against the DNA. The CDR3 has 22 amino acids, counting both end residues. CDR1 and CDR2 from the germline V gene are SNHLY and FYNNEI. This chain's CDR3 is CASSFYICSARDRRGPAYEQYF.

J is TRBJ1-5 and V is TRBV28, with D maybe TRBD1 (5 bases). Trimming shortened V by 5 bases and J by 2 bases, and 16 bases separated the two germline ends. The CDR3 has 16 residues. The germline V gene encodes CDR1 MDHEN and CDR2 SYDVKM. Written as DNA, the CDR3 is TGTGCCAGCAGTCCGAGACCAGGGCTGGGCAATCAGCCCCAGCATTTT. Residues: CASSPRPGLGNQPQHF.

A few counts support this clonotype. This chain uses TRBV6-2 or TRBV6-3 with TRBJ2-5, with 8 bases aligning to TRBD2. Per the germline V gene, CDR1 is MNHEY and CDR2 is SVGEGT. J lost 6 bases, V lost 5 bases, and 11 bases had no gene match. The CDR3 runs to 15 residues. The CDR3 sequence: CASSATSASLQTQYF. CDR3 bases: TGTGCCAGCAGTGCGACTAGCGCGTCGCTCCAGACCCAGTACTTC.

Note on this clonotype: The junction does not match germline at one end; this may be a read error. The chain employs TRBV7-8 and TRBJ1-1; TRBD1 agrees at 11 bases. This CDR3 comprises 17 residues. The V gene's germline CDR1 is SGHVS and CDR2 FQNEAQ. The CDR3 loop reads CASSLQDRGRSHTGAFF. Here the CDR3 DNA reads TGTGCCAGCAGCTTACAGGACAGGGGGCGTTCTCACACTGGAGCTTTCTTT.

Concerning this clonotype itself: Compared with germline, one end of the junction differs, possibly owing to a read error. This rearrangement joins TRBV19 to TRBJ2-7; 7 bases map to TRBD2. Germline V CDR1 and CDR2: LNHDA, SQIVND (reference sequence). The CDR3 runs to 15 residues. CDR3 region: CASSIGGWSSHEQYF. Here the CDR3 DNA reads TGTGCCAGTAGTATCGGGGGGTGGAGCTCCCACGAGCAGTACTTC.

The rearrangement uses TRBV24-1 and TRBJ2-2, with D unresolved. CDR1 and CDR2 (germline): KGHDR, SFDVKD. The V end was cut by 6 bases, the J end by 6 bases, with 13 bases between. The CDR3 has 14 amino acids. The CDR3 DNA reads TGTGCCACCAGTCAAGTAGGGTTAGCCGGGGAGCTGTTTTTT. This translates into CATSQVGLAGELFF.

The chain links TRBV5-1 to TRBJ1-6; a weak D match, TRBD1 (5 bases). V lost 5 bases and J lost 3, with 12 bases in between. This CDR3 has 15 residues. Per the germline V gene, CDR1 is SGHRS and CDR2 is YFSETQ. The CDR3 protein is CASRVTGGYNSPLHF. The CDR3 DNA reads as TGCGCCAGCAGGGTCACAGGTGGCTATAATTCACCCCTCCACTTT.

This chain links TRBV5-1 with TRBJ2-3; 7 bases line up with TRBD1. This CDR3 comprises 21 residues. V lost 0 bases and J lost 4; bases outside the gene matches: 23. Germline V gene data show CDR1 as SGHRS and CDR2 as YFSETQ. The CDR3, as DNA: TGCGCCAGCAGCTTGGTCCCAATTATAAGGGACAGACAGGGCTCCGCAGATACGCAGTATTTT. This translates into CASSLVPIIRDRQGSADTQYF.

This clonotype showed up just a few times. The CDR3 here is CASSPLGFGADTQYF. In DNA, the CDR3 is TGTGCCAGCAGCCCCCTAGGGTTTGGTGCAGATACGCAGTATTTT. The V call is TRBV14, the J call TRBJ2-3; D gene uncertain. V gave up 4 bases and J gave up 4 bases, with 15 bases separating them. The CDR3 has 15 residues. Per the germline V gene, CDR1 is SGHDN and CDR2 is FVKESK.

The chain joins TRBV7-3 to TRBJ1-5; 7 nucleotides match TRBD1. V was pared by 9 bases and J by 6 bases, with 17 bases of the junction left unmatched. CDR1 and CDR2 (germline): SGHTA, FQGTGA. CDR3 length: 16 residues. CDR3 bases: TGTGCCAGTAGTATGCAGGGGGAAGCGGCCTCTCAGCCCCAGCATTTT. Its protein is CASSMQGEAASQPQHF. The full variable domain, rest sourced from reference TRBV7-3 and TRBJ1-5, is GAGVSQTPSNKVTEKGKYVELRCDPISGHTALYWYRQSLGQGPEFLIYFQGTGAADDSGLPNDRFFAVRPEGSVSTLKIQRTERGDSAVYLCASSMQGEAASQPQHFGDGTRLSIL.

Details on this clonotype: It may be a read error: a sequence one base away is much more abundant. The V call is TRBV6-1, the J call TRBJ2-5; perhaps TRBD1 as D (6 bases). Germline loops: CDR1 MNHNS, CDR2 SASEGT. V lost 6 bases to trimming and J lost 3 bases, with 14 bases between them. The CDR3 loop spans 14 amino acids. Written as DNA, the CDR3 is TGTGCCAGCAGACAGGGATCGGCCGAAGAGACCCAGTACTTC. This sequence encodes CASRQGSAEETQYF.

The chain links TRBV4-3 to TRBJ2-2, with TRBD2 matching over 8 bases. The length of the CDR3 is 17 residues. Germline-derived CDR1 and CDR2 are LGHNA and YSLEER. Trimming took 0 bases from V and 6 from J; bases not matched to a gene: 9. CDR3 coding DNA: TGCGCCAGCAGCCAAGATTGGCGACCGGGGGGGGCCGGGGAGCTGTTTTTT. Residues: CASSQDWRPGGAGELFF.

This clonotype was counted between two and nine times. The chain uses TRBV3-1 and TRBJ2-1; 8 nucleotides agree with TRBD1. The CDR3 spans 13 residues. Germline V CDR1 and CDR2: LGHDT, YNNKEL (reference sequence). V was pared by 4 bases and J by 9 bases, with 5 bases of the junction left unmatched. The CDR3, as DNA: TGTGCCAGCAGCCCGATACAGGGGGGTGAGCAGTTCTTC. Amino acid sequence: CASSPIQGGEQFF.

The rearrangement joins TRBV25-1 to TRBJ2-7; maybe TRBD1 (6 bases). The ends were cut back, 4 bases at V and 1 base at J, with 11 bases in the middle. CDR1 and CDR2 from the germline V gene are MGHDK and SYGVNS. The CDR3 length is 14 residues. DNA for the CDR3: TGTGCCAGCAGTGGGGGGCCCCCTTCCTACGAGCAGTACTTC. It specifies CASSGGPPSYEQYF.

V usage is TRBV28 and J usage is TRBJ2-7; TRBD1 agrees at 9 bases. The CDR3 has 14 residues. Germline V lookup: CDR1 MDHEN, CDR2 SYDVKM. The junction had 6 bases not matched to a gene; V was cut back by 6 bases and J by 3 bases. The CDR3 reads CASSLTGGDYEQYF. CDR3 nucleotides: TGTGCCAGCAGCCTGACAGGGGGAGACTACGAGCAGTACTTC. Drawing the rest from reference TRBV28 and TRBJ2-7, the complete variable domain is DVKVTQSSRYLVKRTGEKVFLECVQDMDHENMFWYRQDPGLGLRLIYFSYDVKMKEKGDIPEGYSVSREKKERFSLILESASTNQTSMYLCASSLTGGDYEQYFGPGTRLTVT.

The chain employs TRBV7-9 and TRBJ2-7; 12 positions agree with TRBD2. CDR3 length: 18 amino acids. Germline CDR1 is SEHNR and CDR2 is FQNEAQ (reference sequence). The V gene end was trimmed by 1 base and the J gene end by 4 bases; junction bases not matched to a gene: 11. In nucleotides, the CDR3 is TGTGCCAGCAGCTTAGTCGCTAGCGGGGGGGCCGGGTCGTACGAGCAGTACTTC. Protein product: CASSLVASGGAGSYEQYF.

V usage is TRBV20-1 and J usage is TRBJ1-1, with unresolved D. The CDR3 loop spans 12 amino acids. Trimming removed 2 bases at V and 4 bases at J, with 8 bases between. Germline CDR1 is DFQATT and CDR2 is SNEGSKA (reference sequence). CDR3 in DNA: TGCAGTGCTAGAAACAGTCCCACTGAAGCTTTCTTT. Its protein product is CSARNSPTEAFF.

This rearrangement joins TRBV12-3 or TRBV12-4 to TRBJ1-1; D remains ambiguous. The V gene lost 6 bases and the J gene lost 7 bases, with 9 bases spanning the gap. The CDR3 sequence is 11 residues long. DNA of the CDR3: TGTGCCAGCAGCCGCGAGCGTGAAGCTTTCTTT. Its translation is CASSREREAFF.